These 4 T cell receptor beta chains originate from one sample sequenced in a study of tumor-infiltrating lymphocytes in primary liver carcinoma. Blood RNA was derived from unsorted whole blood, and germline DNA was extracted too. cDNA specific to TCR beta was made from 500 to 650 ng of total RNA, with a constant-region primer employed for priming. Three nested multiplex PCR rounds of slightly modified ARM-PCR generated TCR beta libraries. TRBV1-TRBV30 forward and Cbeta reverse primers drove the first two roughly 9-cycle rounds. From the multiplex PCR reads, TCRdb called clonotypes with MiXCR, one entry per CDR3 protein. The sample yields approximately 330,000 distinct CDR3 sequences, almost 65% seen once. The sample taken for sequencing was peripheral blood. These receptors were obtained from a man aged 35 to 55 with primary liver carcinoma and hepatitis B virus infection.

The rearrangement uses TRBV5-1 and TRBJ2-1, with D possibly being TRBD1 (6 bases). This CDR3 has 14 residues. Germline CDR1 SGHRS, CDR2 YFSETQ. Trimming shortened V by 4 bases and J by 7 bases, and 15 bases separated the two germline ends. The CDR3 protein is CASSIGQIHNEQFF. In DNA form, the CDR3 reads TGCGCCAGCAGCATAGGACAGATTCATAATGAGCAGTTCTTC.

V is TRBV20-1 and J is TRBJ2-7; D is ambiguous. Trimming cost V 5 bases and J 0 bases, with 5 bases left between them. Germline lookup yields CDR1 DFQATT and CDR2 SNEGSKA (reference sequence). The CDR3 length is 11 residues. The DNA of the CDR3 is TGCAGTGCTGTCGTCTCCTACGAGCAGTACTTC. It yields the protein CSAVVSYEQYF.

The gene calls are TRBV19 and TRBJ1-1; D might be TRBD1 (5 bases). Between the trimmed V and J ends, which lost 3 bases and 3 bases, there was a span of 14 bases. CDR3 length equals 15 residues. Germline CDR1 LNHDA, CDR2 SQIVND (reference sequence). CDR3 sequence reads: CASSIHQGNDTEAFF. The CDR3 DNA reads as TGTGCCAGTAGTATTCATCAGGGAAACGACACTGAAGCTTTCTTT.

Turning to this clonotype: It may be a read error: a sequence one base away is much more abundant. The chain recombines TRBV6-5 with TRBJ1-6; D remains unclear. The CDR3 consists of 14 residues. CDR1 and CDR2 from the germline V gene are MNHEY and SVGAGI. For the CDR3, the DNA is TGTGCCAGCAGGGGGAGTTTTGTCGATTCACTCCTCCACTTT. Amino acids: CASRGSFVDSLLHF.